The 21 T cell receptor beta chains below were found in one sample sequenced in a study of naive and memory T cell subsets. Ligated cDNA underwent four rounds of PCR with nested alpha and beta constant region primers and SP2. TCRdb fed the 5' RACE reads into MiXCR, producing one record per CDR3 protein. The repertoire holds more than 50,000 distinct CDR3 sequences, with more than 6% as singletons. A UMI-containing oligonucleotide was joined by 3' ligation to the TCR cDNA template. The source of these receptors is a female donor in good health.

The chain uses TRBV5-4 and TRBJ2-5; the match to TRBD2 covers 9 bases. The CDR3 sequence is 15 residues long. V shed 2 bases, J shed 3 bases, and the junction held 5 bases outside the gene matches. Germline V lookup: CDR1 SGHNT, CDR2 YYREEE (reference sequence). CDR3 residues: CASSFGGGAEETQYF. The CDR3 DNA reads TGTGCCAGCAGCTTTGGCGGGGGGGCAGAAGAGACCCAGTACTTC.

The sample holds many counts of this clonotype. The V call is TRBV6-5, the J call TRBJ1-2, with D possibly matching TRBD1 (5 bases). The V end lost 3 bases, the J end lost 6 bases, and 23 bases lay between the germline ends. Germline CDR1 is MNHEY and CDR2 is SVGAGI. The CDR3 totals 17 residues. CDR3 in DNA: TGTGCCAGCAGTTATACCACCCCCGGGCAGGGACGGCATGGCTACACCTTC. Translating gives CASSYTTPGQGRHGYTF.

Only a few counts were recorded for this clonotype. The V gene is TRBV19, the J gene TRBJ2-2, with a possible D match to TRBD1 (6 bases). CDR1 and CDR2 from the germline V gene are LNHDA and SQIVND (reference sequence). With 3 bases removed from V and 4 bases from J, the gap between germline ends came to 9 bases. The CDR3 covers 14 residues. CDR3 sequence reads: CASSMSGVTGELFF. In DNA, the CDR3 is TGTGCCAGTAGTATGTCAGGGGTCACCGGGGAGCTGTTTTTT.

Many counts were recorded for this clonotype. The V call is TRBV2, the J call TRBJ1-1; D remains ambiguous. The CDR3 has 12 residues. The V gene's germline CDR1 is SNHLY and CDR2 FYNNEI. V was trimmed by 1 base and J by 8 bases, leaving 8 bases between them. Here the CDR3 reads CASSEVSREAFF. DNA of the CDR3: TGTGCCAGCAGTGAAGTTTCCAGGGAAGCTTTCTTT. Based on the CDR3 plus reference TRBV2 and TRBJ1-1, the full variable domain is EPEVTQTPSHQVTQMGQEVILRCVPISNHLYFYWYRQILGQKVEFLVSFYNNEISEKSEIFDDQFSVERPDGSNFTLKIRSTKLEDSAMYFCASSEVSREAFFGQGTRLTVV.

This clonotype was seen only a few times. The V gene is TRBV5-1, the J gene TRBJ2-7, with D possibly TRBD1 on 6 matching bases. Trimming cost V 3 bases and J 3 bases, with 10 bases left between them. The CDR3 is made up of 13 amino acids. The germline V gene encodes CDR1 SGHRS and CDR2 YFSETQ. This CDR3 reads CASSWATGYEQYF. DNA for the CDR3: TGCGCCAGCAGCTGGGCGACAGGCTACGAGCAGTACTTC.

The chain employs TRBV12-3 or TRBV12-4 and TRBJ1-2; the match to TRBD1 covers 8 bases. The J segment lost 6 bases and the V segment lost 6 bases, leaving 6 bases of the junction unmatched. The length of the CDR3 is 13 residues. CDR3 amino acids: CASSAGGADGYTF. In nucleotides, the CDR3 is TGTGCCAGCAGCGCAGGGGGCGCGGATGGCTACACCTTC.

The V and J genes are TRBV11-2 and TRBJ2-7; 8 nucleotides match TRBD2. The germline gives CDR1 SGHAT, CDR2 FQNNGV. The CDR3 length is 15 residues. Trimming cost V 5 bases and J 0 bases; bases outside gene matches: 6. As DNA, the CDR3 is TGTGCCAGCAGCAGTAGCGGGGTAATCTCCTACGAGCAGTACTTC. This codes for CASSSSGVISYEQYF.

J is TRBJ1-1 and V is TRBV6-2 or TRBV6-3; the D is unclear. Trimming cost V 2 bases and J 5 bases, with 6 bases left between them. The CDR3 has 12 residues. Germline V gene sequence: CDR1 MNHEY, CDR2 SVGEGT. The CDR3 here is CASSYGPTEAFF. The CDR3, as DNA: TGTGCCAGCAGTTACGGGCCGACTGAAGCTTTCTTT.

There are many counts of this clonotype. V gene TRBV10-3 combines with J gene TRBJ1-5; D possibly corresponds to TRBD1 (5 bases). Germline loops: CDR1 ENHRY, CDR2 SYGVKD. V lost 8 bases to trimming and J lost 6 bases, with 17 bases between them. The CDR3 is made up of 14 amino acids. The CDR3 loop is CAIGGSDSLQPQHF. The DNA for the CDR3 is TGTGCCATCGGGGGGAGTGATAGCCTTCAGCCCCAGCATTTT.

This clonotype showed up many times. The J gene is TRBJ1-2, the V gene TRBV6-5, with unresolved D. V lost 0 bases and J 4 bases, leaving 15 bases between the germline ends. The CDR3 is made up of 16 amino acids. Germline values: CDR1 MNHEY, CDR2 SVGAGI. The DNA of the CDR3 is TGTGCCAGCAGTTACTCCCGTTCTCAGAGCGGCTATGGCTACACCTTC. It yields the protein CASSYSRSQSGYGYTF.

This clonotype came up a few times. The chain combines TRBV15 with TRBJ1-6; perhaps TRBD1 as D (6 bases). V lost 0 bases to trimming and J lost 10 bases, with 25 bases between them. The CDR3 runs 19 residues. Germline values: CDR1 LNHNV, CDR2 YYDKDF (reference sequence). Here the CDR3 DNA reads TGTGCCACCAGCAGAGATAGGGCCGACGGTTTTCGTGGGGGCTCACCCCTCCACTTT. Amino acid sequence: CATSRDRADGFRGGSPLHF.

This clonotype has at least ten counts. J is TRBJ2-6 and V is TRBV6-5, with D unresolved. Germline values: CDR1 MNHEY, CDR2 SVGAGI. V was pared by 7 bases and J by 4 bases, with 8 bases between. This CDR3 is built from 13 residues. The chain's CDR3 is CASIKKGANVLTF. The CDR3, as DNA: TGTGCCAGCATTAAAAAAGGGGCCAACGTCCTGACTTTC.

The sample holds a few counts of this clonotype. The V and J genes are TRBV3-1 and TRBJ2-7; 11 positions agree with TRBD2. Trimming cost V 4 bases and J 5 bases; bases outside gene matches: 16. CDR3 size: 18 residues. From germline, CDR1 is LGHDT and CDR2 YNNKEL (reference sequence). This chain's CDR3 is CASSRKGLADIISHEQYF. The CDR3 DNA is TGTGCCAGCAGCCGGAAGGGACTAGCGGACATTATTTCCCACGAGCAGTACTTC.

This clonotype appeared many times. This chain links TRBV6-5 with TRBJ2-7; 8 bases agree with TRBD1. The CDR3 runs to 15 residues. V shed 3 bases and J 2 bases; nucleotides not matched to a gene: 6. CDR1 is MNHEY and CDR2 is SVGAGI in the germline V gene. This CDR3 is CASSYSGGAPYEQYF. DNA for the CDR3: TGTGCCAGCAGTTATTCAGGGGGCGCGCCCTACGAGCAGTACTTC.

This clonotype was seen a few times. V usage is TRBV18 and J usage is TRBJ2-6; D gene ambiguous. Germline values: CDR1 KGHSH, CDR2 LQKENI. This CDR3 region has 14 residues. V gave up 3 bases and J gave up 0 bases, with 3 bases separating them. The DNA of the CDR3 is TGTGCCAGCTCACCTACCTCTGGGGCCAACGTCCTGACTTTC. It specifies CASSPTSGANVLTF.

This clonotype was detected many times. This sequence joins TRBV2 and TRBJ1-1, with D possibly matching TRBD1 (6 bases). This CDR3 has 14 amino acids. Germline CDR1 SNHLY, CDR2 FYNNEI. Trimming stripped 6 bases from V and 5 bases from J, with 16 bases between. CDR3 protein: CASSPEQGSTEAFF. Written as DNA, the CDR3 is TGTGCCAGCAGCCCCGAGCAGGGGAGTACTGAAGCTTTCTTT.

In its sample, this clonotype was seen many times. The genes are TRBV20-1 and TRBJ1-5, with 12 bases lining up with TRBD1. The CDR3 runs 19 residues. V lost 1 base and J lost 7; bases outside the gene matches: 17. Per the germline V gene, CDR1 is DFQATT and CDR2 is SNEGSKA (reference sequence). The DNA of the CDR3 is TGCAGTGCTAGAGTTGTGATACCGGGACAGGGGGCGATAGAGCAGCCCCAGCATTTT. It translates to CSARVVIPGQGAIEQPQHF.

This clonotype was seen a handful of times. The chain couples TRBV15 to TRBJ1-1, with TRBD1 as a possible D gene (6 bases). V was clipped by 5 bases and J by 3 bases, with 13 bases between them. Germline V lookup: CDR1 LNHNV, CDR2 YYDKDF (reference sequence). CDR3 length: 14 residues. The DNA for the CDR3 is TGTGCCACCAGCTCCCGGGGGGCGCACACTGAAGCTTTCTTT. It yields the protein CATSSRGAHTEAFF.

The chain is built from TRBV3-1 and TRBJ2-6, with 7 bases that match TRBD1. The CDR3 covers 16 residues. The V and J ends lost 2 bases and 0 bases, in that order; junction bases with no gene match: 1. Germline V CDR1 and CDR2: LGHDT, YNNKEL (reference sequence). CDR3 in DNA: TGTGCCAGCAGCCAAAGACAGGGCTCTGGGGCCAACGTCCTGACTTTC. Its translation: CASSQRQGSGANVLTF.

CDR3 in amino acids: CASSLRASGRTDTQYF. For the CDR3, the DNA is TGCGCCAGCAGCTTGCGTGCTAGCGGTCGCACAGATACGCAGTATTTT. The gene calls are TRBV5-1 and TRBJ2-3; the match to TRBD2 covers 7 bases. V trimming: 1 base; J trimming: 1 base; junction bases outside the gene matches: 6. This CDR3 has 16 amino acids. Germline V gene data show CDR1 as SGHRS and CDR2 as YFSETQ.

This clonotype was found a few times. CDR3 amino acids: CASSRTLQGASGANVLTF. The DNA of the CDR3 is TGTGCCAGCAGCCGGACTCTACAGGGGGCTTCCGGGGCCAACGTCCTGACTTTC. This chain uses TRBV7-8 with TRBJ2-6; 9 nucleotides agree with TRBD1. CDR3 length equals 18 residues. With V trimmed by 5 bases and J by 4 bases, 12 bases remained unmatched. The germline CDR1 and CDR2 sequences are SGHVS and FQNEAQ.